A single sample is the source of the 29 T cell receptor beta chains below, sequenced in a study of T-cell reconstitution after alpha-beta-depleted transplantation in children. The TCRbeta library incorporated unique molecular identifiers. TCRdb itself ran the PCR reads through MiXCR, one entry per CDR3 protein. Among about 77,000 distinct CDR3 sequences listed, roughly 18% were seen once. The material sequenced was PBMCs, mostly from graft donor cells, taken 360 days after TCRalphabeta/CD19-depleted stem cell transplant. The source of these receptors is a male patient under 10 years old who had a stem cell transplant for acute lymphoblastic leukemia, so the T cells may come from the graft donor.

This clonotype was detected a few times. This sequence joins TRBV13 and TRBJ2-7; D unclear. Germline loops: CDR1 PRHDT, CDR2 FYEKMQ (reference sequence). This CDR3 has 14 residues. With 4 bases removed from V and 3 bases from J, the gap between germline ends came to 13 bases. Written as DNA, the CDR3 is TGTGCCAGCAGCTCCCGTCCCGTTGGCTACGAGCAGTACTTC. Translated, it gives CASSSRPVGYEQYF.

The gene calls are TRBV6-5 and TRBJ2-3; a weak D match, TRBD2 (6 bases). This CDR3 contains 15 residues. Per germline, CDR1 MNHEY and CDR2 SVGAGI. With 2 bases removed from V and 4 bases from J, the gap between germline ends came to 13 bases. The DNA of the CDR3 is TGTGCCAGCAGTTACCGGGAGCGGTTCGCAGATACGCAGTATTTT. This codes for CASSYRERFADTQYF.

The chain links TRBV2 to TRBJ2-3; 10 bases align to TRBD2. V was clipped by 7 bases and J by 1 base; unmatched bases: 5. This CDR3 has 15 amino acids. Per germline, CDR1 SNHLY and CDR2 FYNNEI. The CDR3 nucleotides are TGTGCCAGCAACCCAGCGGGAGGGCGCACAGATACGCAGTATTTT. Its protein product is CASNPAGGRTDTQYF.

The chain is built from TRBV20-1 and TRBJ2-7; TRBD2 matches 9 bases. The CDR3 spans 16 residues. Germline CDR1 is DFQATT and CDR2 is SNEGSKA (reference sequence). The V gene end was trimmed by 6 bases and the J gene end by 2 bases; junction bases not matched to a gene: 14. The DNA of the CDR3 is TGCAGTGCGGGCCTAGCGGGATCCCGTGGCCCCTACGAGCAGTACTTC. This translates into CSAGLAGSRGPYEQYF.

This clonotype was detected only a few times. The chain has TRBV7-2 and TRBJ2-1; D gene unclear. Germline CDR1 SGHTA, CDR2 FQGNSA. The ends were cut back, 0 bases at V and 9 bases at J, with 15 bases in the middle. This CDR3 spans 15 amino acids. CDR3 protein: CASSLASFKSAEQFF. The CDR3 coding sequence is TGTGCCAGCAGCTTAGCGAGTTTTAAAAGCGCTGAGCAGTTCTTC.

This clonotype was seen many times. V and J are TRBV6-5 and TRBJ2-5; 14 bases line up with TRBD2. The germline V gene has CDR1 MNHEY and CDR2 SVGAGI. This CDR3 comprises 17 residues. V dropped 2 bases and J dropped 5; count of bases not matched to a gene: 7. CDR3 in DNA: TGTGCCAGCAGTTACACGGGACTAGCGGGAGAGGCGGAGACCCAGTACTTC. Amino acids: CASSYTGLAGEAETQYF.

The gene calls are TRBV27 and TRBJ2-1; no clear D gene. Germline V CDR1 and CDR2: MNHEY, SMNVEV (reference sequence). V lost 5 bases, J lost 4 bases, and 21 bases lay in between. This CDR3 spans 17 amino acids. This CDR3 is CASSPPRLTSIYNEQFF. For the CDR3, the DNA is TGTGCCAGCAGTCCCCCTAGACTTACCTCCATTTACAATGAGCAGTTCTTC.

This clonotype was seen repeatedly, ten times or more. The CDR3 DNA reads TGTGCCATTCGGACTAGCGGGATGACAGATACGCAGTATTTT. Its translation: CAIRTSGMTDTQYF. The chain recombines TRBV10-3 with TRBJ2-3, with 12 bases that match TRBD2. CDR3 length: 14 amino acids. Germline-derived CDR1 and CDR2 are ENHRY and SYGVKD. After removal of 9 bases from V and 3 bases from J, the junction contained 4 bases not matched to a gene.

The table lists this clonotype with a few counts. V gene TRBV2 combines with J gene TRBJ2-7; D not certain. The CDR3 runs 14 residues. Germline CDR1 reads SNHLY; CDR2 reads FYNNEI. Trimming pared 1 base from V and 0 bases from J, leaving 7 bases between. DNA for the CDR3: TGTGCCAGCAGTGAAGACCGTTTCTCCTACGAGCAGTACTTC. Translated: CASSEDRFSYEQYF.

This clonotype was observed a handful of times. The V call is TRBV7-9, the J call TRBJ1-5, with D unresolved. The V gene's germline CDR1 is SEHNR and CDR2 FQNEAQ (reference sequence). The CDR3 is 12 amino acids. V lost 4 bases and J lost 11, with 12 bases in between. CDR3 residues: CASSSPGFTQHF. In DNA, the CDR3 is TGTGCCAGCAGCTCCCCCGGCTTCACCCAGCATTTT.

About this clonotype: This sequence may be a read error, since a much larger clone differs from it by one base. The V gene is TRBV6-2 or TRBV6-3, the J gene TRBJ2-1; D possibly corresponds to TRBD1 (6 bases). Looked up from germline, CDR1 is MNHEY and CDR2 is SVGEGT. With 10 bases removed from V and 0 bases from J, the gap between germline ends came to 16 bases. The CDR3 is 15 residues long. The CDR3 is CANGGRGSSYNEQFF. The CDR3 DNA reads TGTGCCAACGGAGGAAGGGGGAGCTCCTACAATGAGCAGTTCTTC.

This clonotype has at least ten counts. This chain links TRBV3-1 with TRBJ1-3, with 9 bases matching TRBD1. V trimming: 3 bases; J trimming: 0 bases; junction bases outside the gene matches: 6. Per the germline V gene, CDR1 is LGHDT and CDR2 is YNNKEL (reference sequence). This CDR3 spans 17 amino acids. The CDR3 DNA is TGTGCCAGCAGCCAGCGACAGGGGGACTTCTCTGGAAACACCATATATTTT. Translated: CASSQRQGDFSGNTIYF. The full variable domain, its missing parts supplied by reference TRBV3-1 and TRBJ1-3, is DTAVSQTPKYLVTQMGNDKSIKCEQNLGHDTMYWYKQDSKKFLKIMFSYNNKELIINETVPNRFSPKSPDKAHLNLHINSLELGDSAVYFCASSQRQGDFSGNTIYFGEGSWLTVV.

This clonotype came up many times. The CDR3: CASSRLAGVGNEQFF. In DNA form, the CDR3 reads TGTGCCAGCAGCAGACTAGCGGGAGTGGGAAATGAGCAGTTCTTC. This chain uses TRBV12-3 or TRBV12-4 with TRBJ2-1; TRBD2 aligns across 12 bases. J gave up 7 bases and V 6 bases, and 7 bases lay outside the gene matches. CDR3 length equals 15 residues.

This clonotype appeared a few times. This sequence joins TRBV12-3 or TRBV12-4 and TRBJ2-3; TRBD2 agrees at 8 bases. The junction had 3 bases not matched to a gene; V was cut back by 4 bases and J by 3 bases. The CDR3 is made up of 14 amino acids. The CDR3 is CASSSGLATDTQYF. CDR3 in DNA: TGTGCCAGCAGTTCCGGACTAGCTACAGATACGCAGTATTTT.

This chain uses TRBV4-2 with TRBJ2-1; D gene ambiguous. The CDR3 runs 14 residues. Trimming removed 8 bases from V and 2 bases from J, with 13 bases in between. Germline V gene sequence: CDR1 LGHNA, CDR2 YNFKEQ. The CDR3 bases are TGTGCCAGCGGCCTAGGGCTCCCCTACAATGAGCAGTTCTTC. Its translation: CASGLGLPYNEQFF.

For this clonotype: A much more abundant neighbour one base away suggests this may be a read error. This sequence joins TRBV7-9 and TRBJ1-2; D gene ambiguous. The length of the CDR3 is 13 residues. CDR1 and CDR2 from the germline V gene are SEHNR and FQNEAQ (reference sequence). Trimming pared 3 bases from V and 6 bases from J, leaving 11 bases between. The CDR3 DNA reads TGTGCCAGCAGCTTTGCGGGGTTCGATGGCTACACCTTC. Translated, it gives CASSFAGFDGYTF.

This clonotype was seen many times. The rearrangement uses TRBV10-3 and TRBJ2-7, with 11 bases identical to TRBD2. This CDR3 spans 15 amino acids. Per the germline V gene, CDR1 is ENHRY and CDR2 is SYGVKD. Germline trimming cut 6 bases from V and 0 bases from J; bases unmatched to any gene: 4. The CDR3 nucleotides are TGTGCCATCAGAACTAGCGGGAGCCCCTCCTACGAGCAGTACTTC. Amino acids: CAIRTSGSPSYEQYF.

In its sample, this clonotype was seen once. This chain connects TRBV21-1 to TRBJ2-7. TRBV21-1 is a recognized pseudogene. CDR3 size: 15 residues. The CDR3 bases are TGTGCCAGCAGCGAAAAGAGCGGGAGCTCCTACGAGCAGTACTTC. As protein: CASSEKSGSSYEQYF.

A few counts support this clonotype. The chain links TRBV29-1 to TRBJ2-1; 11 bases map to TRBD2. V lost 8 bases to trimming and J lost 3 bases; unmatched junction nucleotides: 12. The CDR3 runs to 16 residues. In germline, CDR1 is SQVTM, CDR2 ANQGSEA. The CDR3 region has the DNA TGCAGCCACGGGACTAGCGGTCTCGGGGTCTACAATGAGCAGTTCTTC. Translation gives CSHGTSGLGVYNEQFF.

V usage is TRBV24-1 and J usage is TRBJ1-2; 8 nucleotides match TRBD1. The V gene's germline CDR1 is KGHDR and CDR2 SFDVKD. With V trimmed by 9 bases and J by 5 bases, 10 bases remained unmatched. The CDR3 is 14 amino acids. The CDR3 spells CATRQGTAGYGYTF. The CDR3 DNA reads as TGTGCCACCCGACAGGGGACGGCGGGGTATGGCTACACCTTC.

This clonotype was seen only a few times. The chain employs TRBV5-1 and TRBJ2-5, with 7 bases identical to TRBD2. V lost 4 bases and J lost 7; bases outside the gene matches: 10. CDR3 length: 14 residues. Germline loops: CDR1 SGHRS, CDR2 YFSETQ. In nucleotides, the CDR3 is TGCGCCAGCAGCGCCGATGGGCCTAGCGGGACCCAGTACTTC. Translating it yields CASSADGPSGTQYF.

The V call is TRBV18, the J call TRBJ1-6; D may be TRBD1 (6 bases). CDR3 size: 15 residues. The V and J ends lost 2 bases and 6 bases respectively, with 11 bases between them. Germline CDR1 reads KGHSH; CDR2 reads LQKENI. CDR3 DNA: TGTGCCAGCTCACCATTCGGACAGCCTAATTCACCCCTCCACTTT. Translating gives CASSPFGQPNSPLHF.

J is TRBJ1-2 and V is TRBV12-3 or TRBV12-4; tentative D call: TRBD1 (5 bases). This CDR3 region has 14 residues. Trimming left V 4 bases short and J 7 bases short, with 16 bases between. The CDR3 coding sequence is TGTGCCAGCAGTTCGGGACCCGGGCTACCTGGCTACACCTTC. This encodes CASSSGPGLPGYTF.

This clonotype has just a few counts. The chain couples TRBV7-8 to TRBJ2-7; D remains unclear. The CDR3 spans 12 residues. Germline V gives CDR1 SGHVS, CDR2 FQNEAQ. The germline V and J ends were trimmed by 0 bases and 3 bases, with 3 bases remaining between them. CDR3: CASSLANYEQYF. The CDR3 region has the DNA TGTGCCAGCAGCTTAGCTAACTACGAGCAGTACTTC. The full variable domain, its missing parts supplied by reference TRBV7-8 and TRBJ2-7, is GAGVSQSPRYKVAKRGQDVALRCDPISGHVSLFWYQQALGQGPEFLTYFQNEAQLDKSGLPSDRFFAERPEGSVSTLKIQRTQQEDSAVYLCASSLANYEQYFGPGTRLTVT.

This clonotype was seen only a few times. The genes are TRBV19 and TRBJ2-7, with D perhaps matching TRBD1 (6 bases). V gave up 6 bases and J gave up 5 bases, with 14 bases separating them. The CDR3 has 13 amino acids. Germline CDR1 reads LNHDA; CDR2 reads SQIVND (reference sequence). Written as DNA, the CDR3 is TGTGCCAGTAGGATGACAGGTGTCCACGAGCAGTACTTC. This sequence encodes CASRMTGVHEQYF.

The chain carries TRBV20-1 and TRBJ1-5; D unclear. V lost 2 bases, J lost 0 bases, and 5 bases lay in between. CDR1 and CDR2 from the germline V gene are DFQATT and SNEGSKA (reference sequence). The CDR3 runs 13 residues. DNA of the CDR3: TGCAGTGCTAGATCCCATAGCAATCAGCCCCAGCATTTT. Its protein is CSARSHSNQPQHF.

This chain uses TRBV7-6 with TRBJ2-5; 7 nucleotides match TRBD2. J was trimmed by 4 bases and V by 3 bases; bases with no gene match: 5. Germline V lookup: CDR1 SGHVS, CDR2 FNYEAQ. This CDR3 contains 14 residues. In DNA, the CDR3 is TGTGCCAGCAGCTTCGCGGGAGTCGGAGAGACCCAGTACTTC. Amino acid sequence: CASSFAGVGETQYF.

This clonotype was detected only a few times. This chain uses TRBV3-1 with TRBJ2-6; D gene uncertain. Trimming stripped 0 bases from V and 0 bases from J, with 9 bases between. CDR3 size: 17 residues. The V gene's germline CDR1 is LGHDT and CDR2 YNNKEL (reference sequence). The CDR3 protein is CASSQDQGISGANVLTF. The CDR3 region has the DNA TGTGCCAGCAGCCAAGATCAAGGAATCTCTGGGGCCAACGTCCTGACTTTC.

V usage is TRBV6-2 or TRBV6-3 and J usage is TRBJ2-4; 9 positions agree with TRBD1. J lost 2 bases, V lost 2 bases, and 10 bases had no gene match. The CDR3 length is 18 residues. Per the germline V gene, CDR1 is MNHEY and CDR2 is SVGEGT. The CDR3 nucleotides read TGTGCCAGCAGTTACCCCCGGACAGGGGCCCCTTCCAAAAACATTCAGTACTTC. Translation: CASSYPRTGAPSKNIQYF.